The 21 T cell receptor beta chains reported below all come from one sample, sequenced in a study of blood T cell repertoires in COVID-19. This table comes from immunoSEQ multiplex PCR, and its TCRdb copy is limited to in-frame clones, with some not included. Of 170,000 or so clones listed, roughly 83% were seen once; the top ten hold more than 1.5%. Sequencing used peripheral blood. The receptors here all came from a human donor in a cohort sampled during active COVID-19.

This clone was found once. This sequence joins TRBV19 and TRBJ1-2; D gene ambiguous. The V and J ends lost 5 bases and 0 bases respectively, with 10 bases between them. The CDR3 spans 14 residues. Germline V gives CDR1 LNHDA, CDR2 SQIVND (reference sequence). In nucleotides, the CDR3 is TGTGCCAGTAGTCCGATGGGCCCTAACTATGGCTACACCTTC. It specifies CASSPMGPNYGYTF. Based on the CDR3 plus reference TRBV19 and TRBJ1-2, the full variable domain is DGGITQSPKYLFRKEGQNVTLSCEQNLNHDAMYWYRQDPGQGLRLIYYSQIVNDFQKGDIAEGYSVSREKKESFPLTVTSAQKNPTAFYLCASSPMGPNYGYTFGSGTRLTVV.

J is TRBJ2-7 and V is TRBV27; D is undetermined. CDR1 MNHEY and CDR2 SMNVEV come from the germline V gene (reference sequence). V lost 2 bases to trimming and J lost 3 bases, with 5 bases between them. The CDR3 contains 12 residues. The CDR3 sequence: CASSLHGYEQYF. CDR3 nucleotide sequence: TGTGCCAGCAGTTTACACGGCTACGAGCAGTACTTC.

This clone was picked up a small number of times. The same CDR3 is also encoded by other DNA sequences in this sample. The chain carries TRBV29-1 and TRBJ2-7; 7 bases align to TRBD2. Unmatched junction bases numbered 3, after V lost 6 bases and J lost 4 bases. The CDR3 loop spans 11 amino acids. Germline loops: CDR1 SQVTM, CDR2 ANQGSEA. CDR3 nucleotides: TGCAGCGTGCGGGAGAGGTACGAGCAGTACTTC. This gives the protein CSVRERYEQYF.

This chain uses TRBV6-5 with TRBJ2-7, with 7 positions matching TRBD2. Germline CDR1 is MNHEY and CDR2 is SVGAGI. J lost 0 bases, V lost 6 bases, and 8 bases had no gene match. This CDR3 is 15 amino acids long. For the CDR3, the DNA is TGTGCCAGCAGATCTATGAGCGGGAACTCCTACGAGCAGTACTTC. This codes for CASRSMSGNSYEQYF.

The chain carries TRBV7-8 and TRBJ2-7; no reliable D call. V lost 4 bases, J lost 6 bases, and 13 bases lay in between. CDR1 and CDR2 (germline): SGHVS, FQNEAQ. This CDR3 has 13 residues. The CDR3 loop is CASSSFDISEQYF. The CDR3 nucleotides read TGTGCCAGCAGCTCCTTCGACATCTCCGAGCAGTACTTC.

This clone appeared a few times. This chain joins TRBV5-6 and TRBJ2-2; weak D call: TRBD2 (6 bases). The length of the CDR3 is 14 residues. CDR1 is SGHDT and CDR2 is YYEEEE in the germline V gene. With 4 bases removed from V and 9 bases from J, the gap between germline ends came to 16 bases. CDR3 DNA sequence: TGTGCCAGCAGCCCGGGGGTGGGGCTTCGGGAGCTGTTTTTT. Protein product: CASSPGVGLRELFF.

This chain uses TRBV7-8 with TRBJ2-5; 15 bases fit TRBD2. This CDR3 is built from 19 residues. Losses at the gene ends were 6 bases for V and 3 bases for J; bases not matched to a gene: 14. Germline V CDR1 and CDR2: SGHVS, FQNEAQ. CDR3: CASSSMRVGLAGGKETQYF. Here the CDR3 DNA reads TGTGCCAGCAGTTCCATGCGAGTAGGACTAGCGGGAGGGAAAGAGACCCAGTACTTC.

V is TRBV7-9 and J is TRBJ1-2; TRBD1 aligns across 11 bases. After removal of 5 bases from V and 3 bases from J, the junction contained 11 bases not matched to a gene. Germline values: CDR1 SEHNR, CDR2 FQNEAQ (reference sequence). CDR3 size: 17 residues. CDR3 in amino acids: CASSPRGGTGGHYGYTF. The CDR3 bases are TGTGCCAGCAGCCCTAGGGGCGGGACAGGGGGTCACTATGGCTACACCTTC.

Worth noting for this clone: Other nucleotide sequences from this sample produce the same CDR3. The chain uses TRBV11-2 and TRBJ1-2; D is unresolved. CDR1 is SGHAT and CDR2 is FQNNGV in the germline V gene. The CDR3 is made up of 13 amino acids. The V end was cut by 1 base, the J end by 4 bases, with 7 bases between. For the CDR3, the DNA is TGTGCCAGCAGCTTAGGAGGGCCCTATGGCTACACCTTC. Translation: CASSLGGPYGYTF.

V and J are TRBV7-2 and TRBJ2-6, with D hard to call. The CDR3 is made up of 16 amino acids. V lost 1 base and J 0 bases, leaving 7 bases between the germline ends. Germline-derived CDR1 and CDR2 are SGHTA and FQGNSA. The CDR3 DNA reads TGTGCCAGCAGCTTAGATCCCAGCTCTGGGGCCAACGTCCTGACTTTC. Translation: CASSLDPSSGANVLTF.

The chain has TRBV19 and TRBJ1-2, with D unclear. The CDR3 extends over 14 amino acids. Trimming pared 5 bases from V and 0 bases from J, leaving 10 bases between. Germline V lookup: CDR1 LNHDA, CDR2 SQIVND (reference sequence). CDR3 residues: CASSPGATNYGYTF. CDR3 bases: TGTGCCAGTAGTCCCGGAGCCACTAACTATGGCTACACCTTC.

This CDR3 is CASNGQGDGYTF. The DNA of the CDR3 is TGTGCCAGCAACGGACAGGGGGATGGCTACACCTTC. The V call is TRBV25-1, the J call TRBJ1-2, with 10 positions matching TRBD1. The V gene end was trimmed by 7 bases and the J gene end by 6 bases; junction bases not matched to a gene: 2. In germline, CDR1 is MGHDK, CDR2 SYGVNS. This CDR3 contains 12 residues.

This chain connects TRBV7-2 to TRBJ1-1; 9 bases agree with TRBD1. CDR3 size: 14 residues. Germline values: CDR1 SGHTA, CDR2 FQGNSA. J gave up 4 bases and V 5 bases, and 5 bases lay outside the gene matches. The CDR3 loop reads CASSQDRGFTEAFF. CDR3 nucleotides: TGTGCCAGCAGCCAAGACAGGGGGTTCACTGAAGCTTTCTTT.

The rearrangement joins TRBV5-4 to TRBJ2-2, with 10 bases that match TRBD2. The junction had 5 bases not matched to a gene; V was cut back by 2 bases and J by 7 bases. The CDR3 runs 15 residues. The V gene's germline CDR1 is SGHNT and CDR2 YYREEE (reference sequence). The CDR3 nucleotides are TGTGCCAGCAGCTTAGCGGGAGGGACCCACGGGGAGCTGTTTTTT. It translates to CASSLAGGTHGELFF.

This clone was picked up one time. The V and J genes are TRBV19 and TRBJ1-1; 7 nucleotides agree with TRBD1. The CDR3 is 15 residues long. CDR1 LNHDA and CDR2 SQIVND come from the germline V gene (reference sequence). The V segment lost 2 bases and the J segment 1 base; nucleotides outside the gene matches: 4. This chain's CDR3 is CASSIPGQPNTEAFF. CDR3 nucleotide sequence: TGTGCCAGTAGTATACCGGGACAGCCGAACACTGAAGCTTTCTTT.

The gene calls are TRBV27 and TRBJ2-3, with 9 nucleotides matching TRBD2. The V gene's germline CDR1 is MNHEY and CDR2 SMNVEV (reference sequence). V lost 6 bases to trimming and J lost 1 base; unmatched junction nucleotides: 8. This CDR3 is 16 amino acids long. The CDR3 DNA follows: TGTGCCAGCAGATCCGCGGGAGGGAGCGGCACAGATACGCAGTATTTT. Protein product: CASRSAGGSGTDTQYF.

This clone was recorded a few times. At one end the junction does not follow the germline gene, possibly because of a read error. The genes are TRBV7-8 and TRBJ2-7, with TRBD1 identical over 11 bases. The germline CDR1 and CDR2 sequences are SGHVS and FQNEAQ. This CDR3 has 15 amino acids. CDR3: CASSLGTGGSHEQYF. In DNA, the CDR3 is TGTGCCAGCAGCTTAGGGACAGGGGGCTCCCACGAGCAGTACTTC.

The chain couples TRBV19 to TRBJ1-5, with TRBD1 matching 8 bases. This CDR3 region has 16 residues. Looked up from germline, CDR1 is LNHDA and CDR2 is SQIVND (reference sequence). The ends lost 0 bases at V and 1 base at J; junction bases unmatched: 2. CDR3 coding DNA: TGTGCCAGTAGTATAGAAACAGGGGGAAGCAATCAGCCCCAGCATTTT. Amino acid sequence: CASSIETGGSNQPQHF.

The chain is built from TRBV25-1 and TRBJ2-7; D not resolved. Germline-derived CDR1 and CDR2 are MGHDK and SYGVNS. The CDR3 runs to 14 residues. V dropped 2 bases and J dropped 0 bases, with 8 bases sitting between them. For the CDR3, the DNA is TGTGCCAGCAGTGAAGGCTTCAGCTCCTACGAGCAGTACTTC. Translating gives CASSEGFSSYEQYF.

The chain joins TRBV6-5 to TRBJ2-7; D may be TRBD2 (7 bases). V was trimmed by 7 bases and J by 1 base, leaving 17 bases between them. The germline V gene has CDR1 MNHEY and CDR2 SVGAGI. CDR3 size: 15 residues. CDR3 nucleotides: TGTGCCAGCACTGGGGGGGCGCTAGGATCCTACGAGCAGTACTTC. Protein: CASTGGALGSYEQYF.

The CDR3 is CASSLKGQGLREYEQYF. DNA for the CDR3: TGTGCCAGCAGCTTAAAGGGACAGGGATTGAGGGAATACGAGCAGTACTTC. V gene TRBV5-4 combines with J gene TRBJ2-7, with TRBD1 matching 9 bases. Trimming took 2 bases from V and 4 from J; bases not matched to a gene: 13. CDR1 SGHNT and CDR2 YYREEE come from the germline V gene (reference sequence). The CDR3 length is 17 residues.